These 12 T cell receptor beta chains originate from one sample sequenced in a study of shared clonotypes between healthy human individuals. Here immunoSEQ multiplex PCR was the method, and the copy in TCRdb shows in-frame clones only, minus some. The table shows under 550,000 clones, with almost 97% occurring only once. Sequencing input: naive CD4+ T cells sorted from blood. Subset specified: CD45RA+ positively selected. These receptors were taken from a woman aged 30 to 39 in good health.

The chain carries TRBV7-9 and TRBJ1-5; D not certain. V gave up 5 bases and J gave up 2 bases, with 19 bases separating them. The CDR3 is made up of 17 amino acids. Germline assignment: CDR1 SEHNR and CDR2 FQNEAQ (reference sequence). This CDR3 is CASSLNGYPEGNQPQHF. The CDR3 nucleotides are TGTGCCAGCAGCCTAAATGGCTACCCAGAAGGCAATCAGCCCCAGCATTTT.

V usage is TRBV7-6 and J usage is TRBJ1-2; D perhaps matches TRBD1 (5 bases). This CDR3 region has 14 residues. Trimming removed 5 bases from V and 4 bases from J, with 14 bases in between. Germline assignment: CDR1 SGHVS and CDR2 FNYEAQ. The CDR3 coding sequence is TGTGCCAGCAGCCAAGAGTCGGGACCCTATGGCTACACCTTC. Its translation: CASSQESGPYGYTF.

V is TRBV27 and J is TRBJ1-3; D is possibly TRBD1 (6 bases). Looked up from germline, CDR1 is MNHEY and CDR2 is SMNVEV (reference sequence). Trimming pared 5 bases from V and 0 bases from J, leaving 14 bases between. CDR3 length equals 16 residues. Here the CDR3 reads CASSTNRVGSGNTIYF. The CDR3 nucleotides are TGTGCCAGCAGTACGAACAGGGTAGGCTCTGGAAACACCATATATTTT.

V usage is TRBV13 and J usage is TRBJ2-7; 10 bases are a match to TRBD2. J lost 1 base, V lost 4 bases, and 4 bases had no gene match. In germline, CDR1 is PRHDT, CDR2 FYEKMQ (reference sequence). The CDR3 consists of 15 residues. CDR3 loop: CASSWLAGDSYEQYF. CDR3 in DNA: TGTGCCAGCAGCTGGCTAGCGGGAGATTCCTACGAGCAGTACTTC.

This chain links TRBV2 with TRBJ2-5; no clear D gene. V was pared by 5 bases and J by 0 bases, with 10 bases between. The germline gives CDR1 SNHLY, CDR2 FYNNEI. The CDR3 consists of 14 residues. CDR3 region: CASSPWTDQETQYF. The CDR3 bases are TGTGCCAGCAGTCCATGGACGGACCAAGAGACCCAGTACTTC.

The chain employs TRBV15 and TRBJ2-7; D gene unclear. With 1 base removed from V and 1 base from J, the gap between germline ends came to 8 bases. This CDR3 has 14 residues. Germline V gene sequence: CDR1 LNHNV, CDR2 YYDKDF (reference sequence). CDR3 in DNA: TGTGCCACCAGCAGAGGTGACAATTCCTACGAGCAGTACTTC. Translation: CATSRGDNSYEQYF.

CDR3 in DNA: TGTGCCAGCAGCTCCAAAGTCGGACGGATCAATGAGCAGTTCTTC. The encoded protein is CASSSKVGRINEQFF. The genes are TRBV7-9 and TRBJ2-1; D gene ambiguous. V lost 4 bases and J lost 6, with 16 bases in between. The CDR3 length is 15 residues. CDR1 and CDR2 (germline): SEHNR, FQNEAQ (reference sequence). The whole variable domain, remainder taken from reference TRBV7-9 and TRBJ2-1, is DTGVSQNPRHKITKRGQNVTFRCDPISEHNRLYWYRQTLGQGPEFLTYFQNEAQLEKSRLLSDRFSAERPKGSFSTLEIQRTEQGDSAMYLCASSSKVGRINEQFFGPGTRLTVL.

The CDR3 region is CASTLGGEYRSYEQYF. For the CDR3, the DNA is TGCGCCAGCACCTTAGGAGGGGAATATCGTTCCTACGAGCAGTACTTC. The V call is TRBV5-1, the J call TRBJ2-7; D may be TRBD2 (6 bases). CDR1 and CDR2 from the germline V gene are SGHRS and YFSETQ. V dropped 6 bases and J dropped 1 base, with 20 bases sitting between them. The CDR3 has 16 amino acids.

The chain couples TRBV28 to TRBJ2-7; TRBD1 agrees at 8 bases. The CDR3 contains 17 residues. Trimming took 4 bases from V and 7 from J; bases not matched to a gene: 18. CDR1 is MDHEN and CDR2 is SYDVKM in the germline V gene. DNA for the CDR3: TGTGCCAGCAGTTGGGGGACAGGACCCTCCCCTTGGTGGGAGCAGTACTTC. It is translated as CASSWGTGPSPWWEQYF.

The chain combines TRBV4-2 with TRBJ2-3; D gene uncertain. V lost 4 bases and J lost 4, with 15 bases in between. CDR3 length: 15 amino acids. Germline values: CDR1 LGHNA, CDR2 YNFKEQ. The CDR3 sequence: CASSPLGRKPDTQYF. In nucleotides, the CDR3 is TGTGCCAGCAGCCCCCTCGGTAGGAAGCCAGATACGCAGTATTTT.

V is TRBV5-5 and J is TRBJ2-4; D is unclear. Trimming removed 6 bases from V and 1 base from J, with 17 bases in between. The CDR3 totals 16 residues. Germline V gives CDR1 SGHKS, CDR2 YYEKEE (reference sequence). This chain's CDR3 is CASTLSSGFAKNIQYF. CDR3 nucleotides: TGTGCCAGCACCCTGAGCTCCGGGTTTGCCAAAAACATTCAGTACTTC.

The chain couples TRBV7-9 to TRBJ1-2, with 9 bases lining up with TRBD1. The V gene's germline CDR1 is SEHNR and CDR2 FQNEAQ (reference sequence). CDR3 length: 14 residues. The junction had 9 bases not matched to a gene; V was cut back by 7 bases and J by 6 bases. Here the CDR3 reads CASILNRGQDGYTF. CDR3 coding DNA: TGTGCCAGCATCCTCAACAGGGGGCAGGATGGCTACACCTTC.